These T cell receptor beta chains were read from a single sample in a study of response to subunit inactivated influenza vaccine. From the RT-PCR reads, TCRdb called clonotypes with MiXCR, one entry per CDR3 protein. This repertoire shows 600,000 to 850,000 distinct CDR3 sequences, roughly 15% found once; its top ten account for roughly 7.6%. Sequences were derived from PBMCs from blood, sampled less than 15 days before vaccination. Receptors originate from a man between 45 and 60 years old who received an inactivated influenza vaccine. CDR3s include the opening cysteine and the closing phenylalanine or tryptophan. Each record gives: V gene, J gene, CDR3 length, clone size, D gene, CDR3 protein, CDR3 DNA. A D gene is named only where the DNA matches it firmly. Clone size is stated in some rows and not others, as once, few, many or a class when expanded.

>TRBV7-9|TRBJ2-3|15|few|-
CASSWGRLTQDTQYF
TGTGCCAGCAGCTGGGGGAGACTTACGCAGGATACGCAGTATTTT
>TRBV5-1|TRBJ2-3|13|many|-
CASSLDGSDTQYF
TGCGCCAGCAGCTTGGACGGATCAGATACGCAGTATTTT
>TRBV6-2/TRBV6-3|TRBJ2-7|15|many|-
CASSYFSDGSYEQYF
TGTGCCAGCAGTTACTTCTCGGACGGATCCTACGAGCAGTACTTC
>TRBV12-3/TRBV12-4|TRBJ1-2|16|many|-
CASTELPVESRYGYTF
TGTGCCAGCACCGAATTACCCGTCGAGTCTCGGTATGGCTACACCTTC
>TRBV28|TRBJ2-1|15|few|TRBD1
CASSFGDSPWGEQFF
TGTGCCAGCAGTTTCGGGGACAGCCCTTGGGGTGAGCAGTTCTTC
>TRBV7-8|TRBJ2-7|16|few|TRBD2
CASSPGVAGVSYEQYF
TGTGCCAGCAGCCCCGGGGTAGCGGGGGTTTCCTACGAGCAGTACTTC
>TRBV20-1|TRBJ2-7|13|-|TRBD2
CGLAGVPSYEQYF
TGCGGTCTAGCGGGAGTTCCCTCCTACGAGCAGTACTTC
>TRBV7-2|TRBJ2-7|13|few|-
CASSRGGPYEQYF
TGTGCCAGCAGCCGCGGCGGACCCTACGAGCAGTACTTC
>TRBV12-3/TRBV12-4|TRBJ2-2|16|few|-
CASSLGVRTNTGELFF
TGTGCCAGCAGTTTAGGGGTCAGGACGAACACCGGGGAGCTGTTTTTT
>TRBV10-3|TRBJ1-1|14|few|-
CAIKGDRQNTEAFF
TGTGCCATCAAAGGTGACAGACAGAACACTGAAGCTTTCTTT
>TRBV20-1|TRBJ1-5|12|few|-
CSASGGDQPQHF
TGCAGTGCTAGTGGGGGGGACCAGCCCCAGCATTTT
>TRBV7-2|TRBJ2-5|14|-|-
CASSQGGGLQTQYF
TGTGCCAGCAGTCAAGGGGGGGGTTTGCAGACCCAGTACTTC
>TRBV5-1|TRBJ2-2|16|many|TRBD2
CASSLEAGGSTGELFF
TGCGCCAGCAGCTTGGAAGCGGGAGGGAGCACCGGGGAGCTGTTTTTT
>TRBV20-1|TRBJ2-7|13|few|-
CSASPGHSYEQYF
TGCAGTGCTAGCCCTGGACACTCCTACGAGCAGTACTTC
>TRBV12-3/TRBV12-4|TRBJ1-1|15|few|-
CASSFRGAMNTEAFF
TGTGCCAGCAGTTTTAGGGGGGCGATGAACACTGAAGCTTTCTTT